Below, 2 T cell receptor beta chains from the same sample are listed, as sequenced in a study of cytomegalovirus exposure and HLA in healthy donors. PCR was performed using 60 Vbeta and 13 Jbeta primers. Clones were read by immunoSEQ multiplex PCR, and TCRdb kept only the in-frame ones, dropping some. This repertoire shows about 140,000 clones, approximately 82% found once; its top ten account for 1.4%. Sequenced: PBMCs. All receptors come from a man younger than 45 in good health and CMV-seropositive.

The rearrangement joins TRBV4-1 to TRBJ2-7; 7 positions match TRBD1. The CDR3 loop spans 15 amino acids. The V segment lost 3 bases and the J segment 2 bases; nucleotides outside the gene matches: 7. CDR1 is MGHRA, CDR2 YSYEKL, per germline. The CDR3 loop reads CASSHPGDSTYEQYF. The CDR3 bases are TGCGCCAGCAGCCATCCCGGGGACAGTACCTACGAGCAGTACTTC.

About this clone itself: This specimen includes other DNA sequences encoding the same CDR3. Written as DNA, the CDR3 is TGTGCCAGTAGTACGACAGGGGGCGGGGAGACCCAGTACTTC. This gives the protein CASSTTGGGETQYF. This chain joins TRBV19 and TRBJ2-5; TRBD1 matches 10 bases. The germline V gene has CDR1 LNHDA and CDR2 SQIVND (reference sequence). Trimming took 4 bases from V and 5 from J; bases not matched to a gene: 4. CDR3 length: 14 amino acids.